This TCR beta chain stems from a study of blood T cell repertoires in COVID-19. This clone has a single count. Germline V lookup: CDR1 SGHRS, CDR2 YFSETQ. V was trimmed by 0 bases and J by 0 bases, leaving 9 bases between them. The CDR3 is 15 residues long. Participants spanned ages 18 to 89 years and resided in 20 to 30 US areas. Which cohort a participant joined came from the clinical history participants gave. Recovered Cohort 3 donors showed two negative PCRs, clearance, or symptom resolution. Here immunoSEQ multiplex PCR was the method, and the copy in TCRdb shows in-frame clones only, minus some. Seen here are about 250,000 clones, approximately 84% observed once, and the top ten hold about 1.7%.

Sequenced input: PBMCs or T cells enriched from blood (not recorded which). The J gene is TRBJ1-1, the V gene TRBV5-1; D perhaps matches TRBD1 (5 bases). This clonotype was sampled from a man aged 35-49 years who had recovered from COVID-19. CDR3 coding DNA: TGCGCCAGCAGCTTGGCCCCAGGGATGAACACTGAAGCTTTCTTT. Translation: CASSLAPGMNTEAFF.